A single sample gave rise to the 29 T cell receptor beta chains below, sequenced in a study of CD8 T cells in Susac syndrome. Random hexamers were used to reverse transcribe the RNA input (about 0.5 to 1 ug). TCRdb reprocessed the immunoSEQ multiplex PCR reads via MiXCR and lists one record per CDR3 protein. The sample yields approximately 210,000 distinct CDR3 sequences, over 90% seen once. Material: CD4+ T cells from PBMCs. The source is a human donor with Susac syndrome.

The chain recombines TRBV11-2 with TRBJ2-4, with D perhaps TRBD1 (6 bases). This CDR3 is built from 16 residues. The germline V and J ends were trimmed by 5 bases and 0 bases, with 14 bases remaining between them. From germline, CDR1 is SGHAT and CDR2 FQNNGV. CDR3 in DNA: TGTGCCAGCAGCCAGGGACACTCCATAGCCAAAAACATTCAGTACTTC. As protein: CASSQGHSIAKNIQYF.

The CDR3 DNA sequence: TGTGCCAGCAGCTTCGGACAGGGTTCAGAGACCCAGTACTTC. It encodes CASSFGQGSETQYF. The chain employs TRBV5-8 and TRBJ2-5; 8 bases agree with TRBD1. Germline CDR1 and CDR2: SGHTS and YDEGEE. There are 14 residues in the CDR3. Trimming removed 2 bases from V and 4 bases from J; junction bases left unmatched: 4.

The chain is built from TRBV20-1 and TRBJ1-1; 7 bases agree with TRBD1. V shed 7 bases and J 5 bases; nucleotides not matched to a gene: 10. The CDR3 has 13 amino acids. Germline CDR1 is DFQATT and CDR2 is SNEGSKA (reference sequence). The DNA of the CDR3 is TGCAGTGTTAACAGGGGCACGGGGACTGAAGCTTTCTTT. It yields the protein CSVNRGTGTEAFF.

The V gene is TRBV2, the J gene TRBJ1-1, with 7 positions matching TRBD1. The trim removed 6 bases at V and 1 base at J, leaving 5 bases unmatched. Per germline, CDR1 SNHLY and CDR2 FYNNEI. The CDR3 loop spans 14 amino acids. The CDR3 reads CASRAGGRNTEAFF. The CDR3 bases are TGTGCCAGCAGAGCAGGGGGTCGGAACACTGAAGCTTTCTTT. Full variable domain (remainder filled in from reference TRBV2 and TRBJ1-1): EPEVTQTPSHQVTQMGQEVILRCVPISNHLYFYWYRQILGQKVEFLVSFYNNEISEKSEIFDDQFSVERPDGSNFTLKIRSTKLEDSAMYFCASRAGGRNTEAFFGQGTRLTVV.

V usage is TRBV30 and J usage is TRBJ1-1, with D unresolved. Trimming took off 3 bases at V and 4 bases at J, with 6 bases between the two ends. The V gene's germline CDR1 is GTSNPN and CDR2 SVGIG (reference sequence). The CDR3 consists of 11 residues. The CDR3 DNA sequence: TGTGCCTGGAGCAGTATCACTGAAGCTTTCTTT. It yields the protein CAWSSITEAFF.

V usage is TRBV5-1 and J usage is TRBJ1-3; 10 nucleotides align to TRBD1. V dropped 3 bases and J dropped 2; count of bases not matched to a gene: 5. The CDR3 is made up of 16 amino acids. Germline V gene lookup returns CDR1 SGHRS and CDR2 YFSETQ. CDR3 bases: TGCGCCAGCAGCTCCGGGACAGGGGATACTGGAAACACCATATATTTT. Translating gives CASSSGTGDTGNTIYF.

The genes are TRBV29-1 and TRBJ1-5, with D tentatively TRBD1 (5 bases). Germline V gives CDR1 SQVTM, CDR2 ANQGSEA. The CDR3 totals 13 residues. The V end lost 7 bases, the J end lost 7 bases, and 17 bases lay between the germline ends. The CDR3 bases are TGCAGCGCTGCGCGAGGGAGGGACCAGCCCCAGCATTTT. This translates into CSAARGRDQPQHF.

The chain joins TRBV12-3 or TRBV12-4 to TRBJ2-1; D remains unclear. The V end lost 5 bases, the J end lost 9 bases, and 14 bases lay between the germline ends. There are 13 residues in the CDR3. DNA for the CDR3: TGTGCCAGCAGTGCCCGAGATGTGAGTGAGCAGTTCTTC. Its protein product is CASSARDVSEQFF.

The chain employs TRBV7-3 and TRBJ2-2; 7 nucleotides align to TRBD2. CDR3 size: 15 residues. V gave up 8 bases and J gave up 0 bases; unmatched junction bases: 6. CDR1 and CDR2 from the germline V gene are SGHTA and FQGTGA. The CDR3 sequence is CASRPAGANTGELFF. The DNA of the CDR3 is TGTGCCAGCCGTCCGGCGGGGGCGAACACCGGGGAGCTGTTTTTT.

This CDR3 is CSAPPRAPLNQPQHF. Here the CDR3 DNA reads TGCAGTGCACCGCCCCGGGCTCCCCTCAATCAGCCCCAGCATTTT. The rearrangement uses TRBV20-1 and TRBJ1-5; D is ambiguous. This CDR3 has 15 residues. Trimming stripped 6 bases from V and 3 bases from J, with 18 bases between. The germline gives CDR1 DFQATT, CDR2 SNEGSKA (reference sequence).

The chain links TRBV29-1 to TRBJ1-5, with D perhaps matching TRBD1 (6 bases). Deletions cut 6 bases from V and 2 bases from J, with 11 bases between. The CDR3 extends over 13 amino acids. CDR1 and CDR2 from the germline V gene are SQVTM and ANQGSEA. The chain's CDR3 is CSVEGDGNQPQHF. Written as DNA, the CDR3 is TGCAGCGTCGAGGGGGATGGCAATCAGCCCCAGCATTTT.

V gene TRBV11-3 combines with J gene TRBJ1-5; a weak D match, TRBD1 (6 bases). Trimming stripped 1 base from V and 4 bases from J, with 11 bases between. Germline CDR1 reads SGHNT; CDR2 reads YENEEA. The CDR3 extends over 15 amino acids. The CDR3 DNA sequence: TGTGCCAGCAGCTTAGCAACAGGGCCTAATCAGCCCCAGCATTTT. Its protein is CASSLATGPNQPQHF.

The CDR3 sequence is CASSLEVGGYEQYF. As DNA, the CDR3 is TGCGCCAGCAGCTTGGAAGTGGGCGGCTACGAGCAGTACTTC. The chain has TRBV5-1 and TRBJ2-7; D is uncertain. There are 14 residues in the CDR3. V lost 0 bases and J 3 bases, leaving 10 bases between the germline ends. CDR1 SGHRS and CDR2 YFSETQ come from the germline V gene.

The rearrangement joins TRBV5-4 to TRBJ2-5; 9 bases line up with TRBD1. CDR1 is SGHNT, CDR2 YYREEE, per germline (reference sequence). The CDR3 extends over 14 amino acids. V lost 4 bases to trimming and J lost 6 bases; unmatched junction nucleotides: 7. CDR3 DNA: TGTGCCAGCAGCCCGGGACAGGGTAGGCAGACCCAGTACTTC. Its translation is CASSPGQGRQTQYF.

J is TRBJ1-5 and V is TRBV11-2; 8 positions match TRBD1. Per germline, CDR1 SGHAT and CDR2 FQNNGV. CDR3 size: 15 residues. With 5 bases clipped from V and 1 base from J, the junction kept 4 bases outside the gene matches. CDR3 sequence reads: CASSRDRGSNQPQHF. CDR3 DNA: TGTGCCAGCAGCCGTGACAGGGGAAGCAATCAGCCCCAGCATTTT.

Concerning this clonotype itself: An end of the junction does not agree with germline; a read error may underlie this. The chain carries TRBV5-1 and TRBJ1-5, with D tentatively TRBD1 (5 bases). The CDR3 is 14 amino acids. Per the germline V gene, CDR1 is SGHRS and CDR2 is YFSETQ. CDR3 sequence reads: CASSPGTANQPQHF. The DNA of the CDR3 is TGTGCCAGCAGTCCCGGGACCGCTAATCAGCCCCAGCATTTT.

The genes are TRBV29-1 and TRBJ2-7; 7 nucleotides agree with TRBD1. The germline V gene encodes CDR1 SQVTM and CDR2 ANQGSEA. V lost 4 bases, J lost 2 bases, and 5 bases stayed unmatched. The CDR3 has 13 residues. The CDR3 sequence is CSVADQGAYEQYF. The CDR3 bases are TGCAGCGTTGCCGACCAGGGGGCCTACGAGCAGTACTTC.

This CDR3 reads CASSESGRGYTF. CDR3 coding DNA: TGTGCCAGCAGTGAGAGTGGGAGAGGCTACACCTTC. V is TRBV25-1 and J is TRBJ1-2, with unresolved D. V was shortened by 3 bases and J by 8 bases, with 10 bases between the two germline ends. CDR1 is MGHDK, CDR2 SYGVNS, per germline. The CDR3 spans 12 residues.

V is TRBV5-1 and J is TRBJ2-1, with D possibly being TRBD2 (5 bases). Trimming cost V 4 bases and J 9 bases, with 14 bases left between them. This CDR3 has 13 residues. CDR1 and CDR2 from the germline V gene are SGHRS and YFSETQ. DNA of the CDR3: TGCGCCAGCAGCCCCCGTGAGGAGGCTGAGCAGTTCTTC. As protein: CASSPREEAEQFF.

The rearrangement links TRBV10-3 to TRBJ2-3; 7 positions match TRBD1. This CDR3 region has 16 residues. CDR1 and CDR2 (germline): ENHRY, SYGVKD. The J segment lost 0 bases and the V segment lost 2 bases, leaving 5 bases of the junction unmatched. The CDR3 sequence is CAISERGQTSTDTQYF. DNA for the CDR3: TGTGCCATCAGTGAGCGGGGACAGACCAGCACAGATACGCAGTATTTT.

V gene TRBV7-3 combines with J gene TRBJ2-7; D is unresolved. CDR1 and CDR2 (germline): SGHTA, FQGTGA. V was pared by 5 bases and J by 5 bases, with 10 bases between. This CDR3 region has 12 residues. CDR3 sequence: CASSVFTHEQYF. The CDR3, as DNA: TGTGCCAGCAGCGTCTTTACCCACGAGCAGTACTTC.

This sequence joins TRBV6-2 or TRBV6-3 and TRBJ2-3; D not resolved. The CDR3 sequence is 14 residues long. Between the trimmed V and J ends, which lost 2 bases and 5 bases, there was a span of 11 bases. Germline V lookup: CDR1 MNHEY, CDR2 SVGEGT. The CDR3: CASSYRQLRDTQYF. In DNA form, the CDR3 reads TGTGCCAGCAGTTACCGTCAACTTAGAGATACGCAGTATTTT.

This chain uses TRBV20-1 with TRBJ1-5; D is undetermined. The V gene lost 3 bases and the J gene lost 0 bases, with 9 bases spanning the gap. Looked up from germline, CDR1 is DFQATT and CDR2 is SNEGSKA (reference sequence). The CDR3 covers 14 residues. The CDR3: CSASDLGSNQPQHF. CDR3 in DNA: TGCAGTGCTAGCGACCTCGGTAGCAATCAGCCCCAGCATTTT.

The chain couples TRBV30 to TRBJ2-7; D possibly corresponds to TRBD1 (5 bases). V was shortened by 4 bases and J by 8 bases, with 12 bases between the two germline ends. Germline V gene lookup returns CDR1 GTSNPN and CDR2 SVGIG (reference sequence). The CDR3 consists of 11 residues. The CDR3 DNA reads TGTGCCTGGATCAAAGGGGAAAAGCAGTACTTC. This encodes CAWIKGEKQYF.

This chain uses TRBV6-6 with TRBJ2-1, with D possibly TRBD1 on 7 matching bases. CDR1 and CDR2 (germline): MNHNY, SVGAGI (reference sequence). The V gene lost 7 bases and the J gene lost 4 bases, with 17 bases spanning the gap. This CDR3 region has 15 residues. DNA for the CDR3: TGTGCCAGCACCTTGGCGGCAGGGGGGTACAATGAGCAGTTCTTC. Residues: CASTLAAGGYNEQFF.

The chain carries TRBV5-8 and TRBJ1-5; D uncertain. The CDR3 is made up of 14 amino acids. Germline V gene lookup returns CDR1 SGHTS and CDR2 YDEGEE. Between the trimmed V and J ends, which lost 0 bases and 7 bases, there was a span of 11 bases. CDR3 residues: CASSLVGVWQPQHF. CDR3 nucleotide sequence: TGTGCCAGCAGCTTGGTTGGGGTCTGGCAGCCCCAGCATTTT. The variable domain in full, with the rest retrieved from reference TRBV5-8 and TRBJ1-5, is EAGVTQSPTHLIKTRGQQATLRCSPISGHTSVYWYQQALGLGLQFLLWYDEGEERNRGNFPPRFSGRQFPNYSSELNVNALELEDSALYLCASSLVGVWQPQHFGDGTRLSIL.

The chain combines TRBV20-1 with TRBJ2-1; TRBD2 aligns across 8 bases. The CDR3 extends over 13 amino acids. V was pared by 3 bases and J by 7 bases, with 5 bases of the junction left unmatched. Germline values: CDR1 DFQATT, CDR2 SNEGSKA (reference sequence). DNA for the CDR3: TGCAGTGCTAGCGGGGGGGCCGGGAATGAGCAGTTCTTC. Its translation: CSASGGAGNEQFF.

The CDR3 sequence: CASSEEAGGKETQYF. DNA for the CDR3: TGTGCCAGCAGTGAGGAGGCAGGGGGAAAAGAGACCCAGTACTTC. This chain links TRBV25-1 with TRBJ2-5, with 7 bases lining up with TRBD1. This CDR3 has 15 amino acids. J lost 3 bases, V lost 3 bases, and 7 bases had no gene match. Germline-derived CDR1 and CDR2 are MGHDK and SYGVNS.

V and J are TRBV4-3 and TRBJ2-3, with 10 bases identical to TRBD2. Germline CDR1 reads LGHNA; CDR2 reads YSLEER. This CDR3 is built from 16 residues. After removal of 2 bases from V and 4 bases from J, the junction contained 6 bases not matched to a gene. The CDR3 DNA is TGCGCCAGCAGCCAACAGCGGGGGGGCCAATCAGATACGCAGTATTTT. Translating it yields CASSQQRGGQSDTQYF.